The T cell receptor (beta chain) described here comes from a study of Graves' ophthalmopathy and Graves' hyperthyroidism. Researchers turned away patients with other autoimmune diseases, uncontrolled infections, pregnancy or lactation. Amplified material comprised TCR beta CDR3 regions derived from RNA transcripts. Second-round multiplex PCR followed a first-round RT-PCR using HTBI primers. TCRdb ran MiXCR on the multiplex PCR reads and lists one entry per CDR3 protein. The data contain roughly 700,000 distinct CDR3 sequences, 40% of them singletons. This clonotype was seen more than once but under ten times. At one end, the junction sequence differs from germline, possibly due to a read error. CDR3 size: 14 residues. CDR1 is SNHLY and CDR2 is FYNNEI in the germline V gene.

This sequence joins TRBV2 and TRBJ2-7; D is perhaps TRBD1 (5 bases). Sequencing was done on a sample of peripheral blood. This TCR derives from an adult man with Graves' ophthalmopathy. This chain's CDR3 is CASSQVRTLYEQYF. CDR3 nucleotide sequence: TGCGCCAGCAGCCAAGTACGGACACTCTACGAGCAGTACTTC.